These T cell receptor beta chains were read from a single sample in a study of blood T cell repertoires in COVID-19. Repertoires were generated with immunoSEQ multiplex PCR, while TCRdb's copy carries only in-frame clones and drops some. The sample has around 40,000 clones, around 85% seen once. The sequenced sample was peripheral blood. These receptors all come from a human donor in a cohort sampled during active COVID-19. CDR3s include the opening cysteine and the closing phenylalanine or tryptophan. A D gene is named only where the DNA matches it firmly. The size field is filled for only some rows; it gives once, few, many or a size class.

J gene	CDR3 length	clone size	V gene	D gene	CDR3 DNA	CDR3 protein
TRBJ1-2	13	.	TRBV18	TRBD1	TGTGCCAGCTCCCGGACAGGCTCCTATGGCTACACCTTC	CASSRTGSYGYTF
TRBJ2-1	18	.	TRBV4-3	TRBD2	TGCGCCAGCAGCCAAGATTTAGTGGCGAGCGGGAGGGTGAATGAGCAGTTCTTC	CASSQDLVASGRVNEQFF
TRBJ2-7	16	.	TRBV6-6	.	TGTGCCAGCAGTTACGAAACTCCTAATCTCTCCTACGAGCAGTACTTC	CASSYETPNLSYEQYF
TRBJ2-7	14	.	TRBV19	.	TGTGCCAGTAGTATCCGGGGGGCCGTCTACGAGCAGTACTTC	CASSIRGAVYEQYF
TRBJ1-5	13	.	TRBV7-2	.	TGTGCCAGCAGCTTAGGGCAGAATCAGCCCCAGCATTTT	CASSLGQNQPQHF
TRBJ1-4	16	.	TRBV4-3	TRBD1	TGCGCCAGCAGCCAGGACAGGGGGGGAGCTAATGAAAAACTGTTTTTT	CASSQDRGGANEKLFF
TRBJ2-1	15	.	TRBV13	.	TGTGCCAGCAGCTTAGTTGGCGGCAAATACAATGAGCAGTTCTTC	CASSLVGGKYNEQFF
TRBJ2-7	15	.	TRBV19	TRBD1	TGTGCCAGTAGTAGAGGGACAGGGGGCTGGGACGAGCAGTACTTC	CASSRGTGGWDEQYF
TRBJ1-2	12	.	TRBV28	.	TGTGCCAGCAGCCCCGCAGGCTATGGCTACACCTTC	CASSPAGYGYTF
TRBJ2-5	14	.	TRBV5-4	.	TGTGCCAGCAGCGGAGTAGGACTCACAGAGACCCAGTACTTC	CASSGVGLTETQYF
TRBJ1-5	12	.	TRBV6-5	TRBD1	TGTGCCAGCGCGACAGGGGGACAGCCCCAGCATTTT	CASATGGQPQHF
TRBJ2-7	15	few	TRBV16	.	TGTGCCAGCAGCCAGAGGGCAGGGGAAGTCTACGAGCAGTACTTC	CASSQRAGEVYEQYF
TRBJ1-5	15	.	TRBV6-5	.	TGTGCCAGCAGTTACTCTGGGGGGAATAATCAGCCCCAGCATTTT	CASSYSGGNNQPQHF
TRBJ1-1	14	.	TRBV7-9	.	TGTGCCAGCAGCCGCAGGGGTGCAAACACTGAAGCTTTCTTT	CASSRRGANTEAFF
TRBJ1-3	17	.	TRBV18	TRBD1	TGTGCCAGCTCACCGAGCCAGGGACAGCCCTCTGGAAACACCATATATTTT	CASSPSQGQPSGNTIYF
TRBJ1-1	15	.	TRBV19	TRBD1	TGTGCCAGTAGTACCGGGGACAGAATGAACACTGAAGCTTTCTTT	CASSTGDRMNTEAFF
TRBJ1-5	15	.	TRBV3-1/TRBV3-2	.	TGTGCCAGCAGCCAAGGTCAGGGAGGCTATCAGCCCCAGCATTTT	CASSQGQGGYQPQHF
TRBJ2-6	13	.	TRBV19	.	TGTGCCAGTAGCTCCCCTGGGGCCAACGTCCTGACTTTC	CASSSPGANVLTF
TRBJ2-5	14	.	TRBV10-3	TRBD2	TGTGCCATCGCCCGAGGACTAGCGGGAGAGACCCAGTACTTC	CAIARGLAGETQYF
TRBJ1-5	16	.	TRBV24-1	.	TGTGCCACCAGTGCTTCCCCGGAGGGGTTCCATCAGCCCCAGCATTTT	CATSASPEGFHQPQHF
TRBJ1-2	17	.	TRBV7-2	TRBD1	TGTGCCAGCAGCTTAGGAGGGACAGGGGGCCCTCTCTATGGCTACACCTTC	CASSLGGTGGPLYGYTF
TRBJ2-7	13	.	TRBV5-1	.	TGCGCCAGCACCCTAGGGGGGGCCTACGAGCAGTACTTC	CASTLGGAYEQYF
TRBJ2-7	13	few	TRBV25-1	.	TGTGCCAGCAGTTACGGGGGTTTGTACGAGCAGTACTTC	CASSYGGLYEQYF
TRBJ1-2	16	.	TRBV18	.	TGTGCCAGCTCACTCGCGGGGCAGTTGGCAGACTATGGCTACACCTTC	CASSLAGQLADYGYTF
TRBJ1-5	13	.	TRBV10-3	TRBD1	TGTGCCATCAGTGGGAACAGGGGAGAGCCCCAGCATTTT	CAISGNRGEPQHF
TRBJ1-2	13	.	TRBV2	.	TGTGCCAGCAGCACTACGGAGACGGGTGGCTACACCTTC	CASSTTETGGYTF
TRBJ1-5	13	.	TRBV5-6	.	TGTGCCAGCAGCTACGGGACACCGACGCCCCAGCATTTT	CASSYGTPTPQHF
TRBJ2-7	15	.	TRBV10-3	TRBD1	TGTGCCATCAGTGAAATGGGACAGGGAGCCTACGAGCAGTACTTC	CAISEMGQGAYEQYF
TRBJ1-2	14	.	TRBV5-6	.	TGTGCCAGCAGCTTAAGAACAGGGTCGGGAGGCTACACCTTC	CASSLRTGSGGYTF
TRBJ1-5	15	.	TRBV6-5	.	TGTGCCAGCAGTTACTCCAGGACTACCAATCAGCCCCAGCATTTT	CASSYSRTTNQPQHF
TRBJ1-1	13	.	TRBV19	TRBD1	TGTGCCAGTAGAGGGGGACAGGTCACTGAAGCTTTCTTT	CASRGGQVTEAFF
TRBJ2-5	12	.	TRBV11-1	.	TGTGCCAGCAGCTTGCGTCGCGAGACCCAGTACTTC	CASSLRRETQYF
TRBJ2-2	13	.	TRBV7-3	.	TGTGCCAGCAGGACACAAAACACCGGGGAGCTGTTTTTT	CASRTQNTGELFF
TRBJ2-7	13	.	TRBV30	TRBD1	TGTGCCTGGGCCGGGACAGGCCTATCCGAGCAGTACTTC	CAWAGTGLSEQYF
TRBJ1-4	15	.	TRBV6-1	.	TGTGCCAGCAGTGAACCAGGGGCCGGTAATGAAAAACTGTTTTTT	CASSEPGAGNEKLFF
TRBJ1-1	13	once	TRBV3-1/TRBV3-2	.	TGTGCCAGCAGCCTCGCTACGAACACTGAAGCTTTCTTT	CASSLATNTEAFF
TRBJ1-1	14	few	TRBV7-9	.	TGTGCCAGCAGCTTGGGGGCAAGGGGGACTGAAGCTTTCTTT	CASSLGARGTEAFF
TRBJ1-6	15	.	TRBV2	.	TGTGCCAGCAGTTTATTCCAGGGGACCAATTCACCCCTCCACTTT	CASSLFQGTNSPLHF
TRBJ2-7	11	.	TRBV7-2	.	TGTGCCAGCAGCGGCACCTACGAGCAGTACTTC	CASSGTYEQYF
TRBJ2-1	14	.	TRBV9	.	TGTGCCAGCAGCGAGGCGGGGACGGGCAATGAGCAGTTCTTC	CASSEAGTGNEQFF
TRBJ2-1	17	.	TRBV15	TRBD2	TGTGCCACCAGCAGAGATGCGGGACTAGCGGCAGACAATGAGCAGTTCTTC	CATSRDAGLAADNEQFF
TRBJ2-2	16	.	TRBV9	.	TGTGCCAGCAGCGTAGTCCAAGCGGTGAACACCGGGGAGCTGTTTTTT	CASSVVQAVNTGELFF
TRBJ2-1	12	.	TRBV3-1/TRBV3-2	.	TGTGCCAGCAGCCAAGTGAGGGCCGGACAGTTCTTC	CASSQVRAGQFF
TRBJ2-1	12	few	TRBV7-2	.	TGTGCCAGCAGCTTAGTCCGGAATGAGCAGTTCTTC	CASSLVRNEQFF
TRBJ1-6	16	.	TRBV28	.	TGTGCCAGCAGCCGGGACAATGTAGGAATTGGCTCACCCCTCCACTTT	CASSRDNVGIGSPLHF